This TCR beta chain came from a study of T-cell memory formation after mild COVID-19. The overall study: TCR clusters mostly belonged to single donors. Findings and caveats of the study: Chiefly within CM and EM were the contracting CD4+ clones; CD8+ ones were within EMRA. SARS-CoV-2 specificity of second-wave clones peaking day 37 was unconfirmed.

Constant-segment primers were used for 5'RACE, and the resulting TCR alpha and TCR beta cDNA libraries carried sample barcodes and UMIs. TCRdb reanalysed the 5' RACE reads using MiXCR and keeps one entry per CDR3 protein. The sample records 95,000 to 110,000 distinct CDR3 sequences, roughly 14% being singletons. The V and J ends lost 5 bases and 4 bases, in that order; junction bases with no gene match: 8. Germline lookup yields CDR1 LGHNA and CDR2 YSLEER. This CDR3 is 15 amino acids long. With respect to this clonotype: Antigen unknown.

The chain couples TRBV4-3 to TRBJ2-4; 7 bases line up with TRBD2. Sequenced: PBMCs or a T cell subset sorted from them (not recorded which). The receptor was derived from a man aged 18 to 29 who had mild COVID-19 (a few samples of this study predate the infection). Cell type and time point are not known. The CDR3 DNA sequence: TGCGCCAGCAGCGCGGGGAGCGGGGCTAAAAACATTCAGTACTTC. It codes for CASSAGSGAKNIQYF.